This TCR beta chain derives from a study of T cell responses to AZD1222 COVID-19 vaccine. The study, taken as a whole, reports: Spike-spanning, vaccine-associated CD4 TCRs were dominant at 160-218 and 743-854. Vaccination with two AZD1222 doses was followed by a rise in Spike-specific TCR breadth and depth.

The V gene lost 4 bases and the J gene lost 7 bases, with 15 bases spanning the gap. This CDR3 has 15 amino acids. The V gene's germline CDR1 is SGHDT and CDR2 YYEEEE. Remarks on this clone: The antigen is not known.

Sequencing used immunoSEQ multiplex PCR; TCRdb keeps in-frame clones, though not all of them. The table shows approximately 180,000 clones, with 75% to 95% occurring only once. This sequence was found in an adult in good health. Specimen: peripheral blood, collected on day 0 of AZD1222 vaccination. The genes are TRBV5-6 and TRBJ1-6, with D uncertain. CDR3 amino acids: CASSPRMATNSPLHF. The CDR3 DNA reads TGTGCCAGCAGCCCGCGGATGGCGACAAATTCACCCCTCCACTTT.